This TCR beta chain was identified in a study of OX40 agonist ivuxolimab in advanced cancers. As for the study more broadly: Ivuxolimab, which targeted the costimulatory receptor OX40 (CD134), was an agonistic, fully human IgG2 monoclonal antibody. Intravenous ivuxolimab was administered to patients every 2 weeks at six dose levels: 0.01, 0.1, 0.3, 1.5, 3 and 10 mg/kg. Among the 52 dose-escalation patients, 19 had hepatocellular carcinoma, 15 or so melanoma, 9 renal cell carcinoma and 9 head and neck cancer. In the dose-escalation cohort, 75% to 85% of patients were male, and the mean age was roughly 56 years with a range of roughly 23 to 79. Prior anti-PD-1, anti-PD-L1 or anti-CTLA-4 therapy was permitted, and about two fifths of dose-escalation patients had received checkpoint inhibitors. Three dose-escalation patients achieved partial responses, one with hepatocellular carcinoma and two with cutaneous melanoma. Peripheral TCRbeta sequencing aimed to test whether ivuxolimab altered TCR sequence diversity and caused clonal T-cell expansion. The paper describes the monotherapy dose-escalation part (N of about 52 patients) of the phase I trial of ivuxolimab. Results and caveats for the whole study, not just this receptor: The antigen specificity of the clonally expanded peripheral T cells was not determined. Low levels of normalized T-cell clonal expansion were also shown by some nonresponding patients. Partial responders in the 0.1-3.0 mg/kg groups had among the lowest normalized peripheral clonal expansion, especially among CD8+ T cells. At doses from 0.1 to 3.0 mg/kg, clonal expansion was seen in both CD4+ and CD8+ blood T cells between baseline and week 6. On average, CD8+ T cells showed more expanded clones than CD4+ T cells after ivuxolimab.

For sequencing of the TCRbeta CDR3 region, genomic DNA was extracted from the sorted cells. TCRbeta CDR3 regions were sequenced using the immunoSEQ Assay. TCRdb mirrors the immuneACCESS table, restricted to in-frame sequences. Some clones are absent from its copies; in checked studies, under half trace to an unresolved V gene, and the reason for the others is unknown. The sample profile shows around 74,000 clones; roughly 90% of them were found once. The top ten clones comprise roughly 9.6% of the sample. Points on this clone: Its antigen is unknown. Base-call qualities are not available, and no considerably larger clone is one nucleotide away.

The trial excluded patients who had a history of autoimmune disease or who were on systemic immunosuppression. In every dose cohort, peripheral blood was drawn for TCR sequencing at baseline, cycle 4 day 1, and cycle 7 day 1. The samples were taken from a phase I, first-in-human, multicenter, open-label dose-escalation trial of ivuxolimab. Adults with locally advanced or metastatic melanoma, renal cell carcinoma, hepatocellular carcinoma or head and neck squamous cell carcinoma were enrolled in the trial. Before TCR sequencing, CD4+ and CD8+ T cells were separately sorted from peripheral blood. There are 15 amino acids in the CDR3, from cysteine to phenylalanine inclusive. The DNA shown is the 45-base CDR3, in frame from base 1. Trimming takes 5 bases off V and 1 base off J; junction bases not matched to a gene: 2. Looking up the germline V gene (reference sequence) yields CDR1 SEHNR and CDR2 FQNEAQ.

This chain joins TRBV7-9 to TRBJ2-2, and TRBD2 aligns with 9 junction nucleotides. Sequenced here: CD4+ or CD8+ T cells sorted from blood, sampled in a trial of the OX40 agonist ivuxolimab. The receptor's source is an adult with an advanced solid tumor such as melanoma, head and neck, liver or kidney cancer. CDR3 region: CASSLSGGNTGELFF. In nucleotide form, the sequence is TGTGCCAGCAGCCTTAGCGGGGGGAACACCGGGGAGCTGTTTTTT.